These 25 T cell receptor beta chains share one sample of origin, sequenced in a study of blood T cell repertoires in COVID-19. TCRdb's copy holds only in-frame clones and misses some; the assay was immunoSEQ multiplex PCR. The sample has approximately 97,000 clones; around 85% are singletons. The specimen was peripheral blood. The receptors shown here come from a man between 60 and 75 years old with acute or convalescent COVID-19.

This chain joins TRBV6-2 or TRBV6-3 and TRBJ2-3; a weak D match, TRBD1 (8 bases). Trimming removed 6 bases at V and 3 bases at J, with 19 bases between. The CDR3 is 16 residues long. The germline V gene encodes CDR1 MNHEY and CDR2 SVGEGT. CDR3 sequence: CASSGTGLVITDTQYF. CDR3 DNA: TGTGCCAGCAGCGGGACAGGACTAGTAATTACAGATACGCAGTATTTT.

The chain recombines TRBV7-2 with TRBJ2-7; D not resolved. CDR1 SGHTA and CDR2 FQGNSA come from the germline V gene. V shed 1 base and J shed 2 bases, with 9 bases lying between them. This CDR3 is built from 14 residues. The CDR3 reads CASSLDGMPYEQYF. As DNA, the CDR3 is TGTGCCAGCAGCTTAGACGGTATGCCCTACGAGCAGTACTTC.

V usage is TRBV18 and J usage is TRBJ1-1; possibly TRBD1 for D (6 bases). V was cut by 3 bases and J by 1 base, with 12 bases left in between. CDR1 and CDR2 from the germline V gene are KGHSH and LQKENI. The CDR3 has 15 residues. This chain's CDR3 is CASSPGQTGNTEAFF. In DNA, the CDR3 is TGTGCCAGCTCACCGGGACAAACGGGGAACACTGAAGCTTTCTTT.

The chain has TRBV27 and TRBJ2-5; D might be TRBD1 (6 bases). The germline gives CDR1 MNHEY, CDR2 SMNVEV (reference sequence). The CDR3 has 15 residues. The V end lost 6 bases, the J end lost 1 base, and 15 bases lay between the germline ends. The CDR3 nucleotides are TGTGCCAGCAGCCCCCTCGGACAGCTCCAAGAGACCCAGTACTTC. This gives the protein CASSPLGQLQETQYF.

The chain links TRBV19 to TRBJ2-1; 7 bases fit TRBD2. Per germline, CDR1 LNHDA and CDR2 SQIVND (reference sequence). Trimming cost V 10 bases and J 2 bases; bases outside gene matches: 8. The CDR3 has 14 residues. The chain's CDR3 is CATRDYLAYNEQFF. The CDR3 DNA reads TGTGCCACACGGGACTACCTAGCCTACAATGAGCAGTTCTTC.

The rearrangement joins TRBV27 to TRBJ2-2; TRBD1 agrees at 8 bases. The germline CDR1 and CDR2 sequences are MNHEY and SMNVEV (reference sequence). The CDR3 consists of 16 residues. V dropped 5 bases and J dropped 0; count of bases not matched to a gene: 5. This CDR3 reads CASSIRTGPNTGELFF. The CDR3 nucleotides are TGTGCCAGCAGTATACGGACAGGGCCGAACACCGGGGAGCTGTTTTTT.

The rearrangement links TRBV7-2 to TRBJ1-3, with no clear D. Germline V gene data show CDR1 as SGHTA and CDR2 as FQGNSA. V gave up 5 bases and J gave up 0 bases, with 11 bases separating them. The CDR3 covers 15 residues. The CDR3 DNA reads TGTGCCAGCAGCCCAGGCCCAAGCTCTGGAAACACCATATATTTT. It encodes CASSPGPSSGNTIYF.

This chain connects TRBV10-3 to TRBJ2-1; D not resolved. CDR3 size: 12 residues. The V end lost 3 bases, the J end lost 7 bases, and 7 bases lay between the germline ends. The germline V gene has CDR1 ENHRY and CDR2 SYGVKD. CDR3 loop: CAISEQLNEQFF. The CDR3, as DNA: TGTGCCATCAGTGAACAGTTGAATGAGCAGTTCTTC.

This clone was observed a handful of times. This chain links TRBV7-2 with TRBJ2-7; TRBD2 agrees at 9 bases. Germline V CDR1 and CDR2: SGHTA, FQGNSA. V was clipped by 5 bases and J by 7 bases; unmatched bases: 12. The CDR3 runs to 15 residues. The DNA of the CDR3 is TGTGCCAGCAGCCTCGACTCTGGACTAGCGAGGGAGCAGTACTTC. Its protein is CASSLDSGLAREQYF.

The chain couples TRBV24-1 to TRBJ2-1; TRBD2 is a possible D gene (6 bases). The CDR3 has 14 amino acids. Germline values: CDR1 KGHDR, CDR2 SFDVKD. Trimming pared 0 bases from V and 10 bases from J, leaving 12 bases between. In nucleotides, the CDR3 is TGTGCCACCAGTGATTTGCAGAGGCGGGACGAGCAGTTCTTC. This sequence encodes CATSDLQRRDEQFF.

Comment on this clone: The sample has other DNA sequences that encode this CDR3 too. The chain links TRBV9 to TRBJ2-1, with D possibly TRBD2 on 6 matching bases. This CDR3 region has 15 residues. Germline CDR1 and CDR2: SGDLS and YYNGEE. Trimming shortened V by 0 bases and J by 4 bases, and 11 bases separated the two germline ends. The CDR3 loop is CASSVGVSGYNEQFF. The CDR3 DNA sequence: TGTGCCAGCAGCGTAGGAGTTAGCGGATACAATGAGCAGTTCTTC.

The CDR3, as DNA: TGCGCCAGCAGCCGACTAGCTCTCTCCTCCTACAATGAGCAGTTCTTC. As protein: CASSRLALSSYNEQFF. The J gene is TRBJ2-1, the V gene TRBV5-1, with TRBD2 matching over 7 bases. The germline CDR1 and CDR2 sequences are SGHRS and YFSETQ. The length of the CDR3 is 16 residues. V shed 4 bases and J 0 bases; nucleotides not matched to a gene: 7.

The count of this clone is one. V is TRBV5-1 and J is TRBJ1-2; 7 bases line up with TRBD1. The length of the CDR3 is 15 residues. The ends lost 0 bases at V and 2 bases at J; junction bases unmatched: 4. CDR1 is SGHRS and CDR2 is YFSETQ in the germline V gene. CDR3 sequence: CASSLGDRRNYGYTF. The CDR3 region has the DNA TGCGCCAGCAGCTTGGGGGACAGAAGAAACTATGGCTACACCTTC.

The V and J genes are TRBV7-2 and TRBJ1-6; 11 bases line up with TRBD1. Germline V gives CDR1 SGHTA, CDR2 FQGNSA. This CDR3 is built from 17 residues. The junction had 3 bases not matched to a gene; V was cut back by 3 bases and J by 2 bases. CDR3 sequence reads: CASSFWDRGAYNSPLHF. CDR3 in DNA: TGTGCCAGCAGCTTTTGGGACAGGGGGGCCTATAATTCACCCCTCCACTTT.

The genes are TRBV7-2 and TRBJ1-5; no clear D. Germline lookup yields CDR1 SGHTA and CDR2 FQGNSA. Trimming cost V 2 bases and J 7 bases, with 12 bases left between them. CDR3 length: 14 amino acids. The CDR3 protein is CASSLKGGHQPQHF. CDR3 nucleotide sequence: TGTGCCAGCAGCTTAAAAGGAGGGCACCAGCCCCAGCATTTT. Complete variable domain (other parts from reference TRBV7-2 and TRBJ1-5): GAGVSQSPSNKVTEKGKDVELRCDPISGHTALYWYRQSLGQGLEFLIYFQGNSAPDKSGLPSDRFSAERTGGSVSTLTIQRTQQEDSAVYLCASSLKGGHQPQHFGDGTRLSIL.

This chain joins TRBV6-6 and TRBJ1-1; 8 bases line up with TRBD1. CDR3 size: 17 residues. The germline gives CDR1 MNHNY, CDR2 SVGAGI (reference sequence). V shed 5 bases, J shed 0 bases, and the junction held 11 bases outside the gene matches. The CDR3 coding sequence is TGTGCCAGCAGTCGGACAGGGCCTCCTCTCATGAACACTGAAGCTTTCTTT. It yields the protein CASSRTGPPLMNTEAFF.

V is TRBV5-1 and J is TRBJ2-5, with D perhaps TRBD1 (5 bases). This CDR3 comprises 11 residues. Germline loops: CDR1 SGHRS, CDR2 YFSETQ. V was pared by 4 bases and J by 4 bases, with 5 bases between. The CDR3 bases are TGCGCCAGCAGCACAGGAGAGACCCAGTACTTC. Encoded protein: CASSTGETQYF.

This chain uses TRBV5-1 with TRBJ2-2; possible D gene TRBD1, 6 bases. V was clipped by 1 base and J by 3 bases, with 10 bases between them. The CDR3 contains 15 residues. Germline CDR1 is SGHRS and CDR2 is YFSETQ. CDR3 protein: CASSLIQGDTGELFF. CDR3 in DNA: TGCGCCAGCAGCTTGATACAGGGAGACACCGGGGAGCTGTTTTTT.

The chain employs TRBV25-1 and TRBJ2-1, with D possibly matching TRBD1 (6 bases). The length of the CDR3 is 15 residues. V shed 2 bases and J shed 7 bases, with 15 bases lying between them. Germline V gene sequence: CDR1 MGHDK, CDR2 SYGVNS. In DNA form, the CDR3 reads TGTGCCAGCAGTGAAGACAGGTTTTTGGTAAATGAGCAGTTCTTC. Protein sequence: CASSEDRFLVNEQFF.

The CDR3 is CASSLVAGQGYTF. The CDR3 DNA sequence: TGTGCCAGCAGCTTGGTAGCAGGGCAAGGCTACACCTTC. V gene TRBV5-6 combines with J gene TRBJ1-2, with a tentative D call TRBD1 (5 bases). Trimming left V 0 bases short and J 8 bases short, with 11 bases between. This CDR3 has 13 residues. The V gene's germline CDR1 is SGHDT and CDR2 YYEEEE.

V and J are TRBV15 and TRBJ2-7, with D perhaps matching TRBD1 (5 bases). Germline values: CDR1 LNHNV, CDR2 YYDKDF (reference sequence). This CDR3 comprises 15 residues. V gave up 0 bases and J gave up 0 bases, with 9 bases separating them. DNA for the CDR3: TGTGCCACCAGCAGAGATAGGGGCGGCTCCTACGAGCAGTACTTC. Protein product: CATSRDRGGSYEQYF.

This chain joins TRBV7-9 and TRBJ1-6; 10 bases map to TRBD1. Germline loops: CDR1 SEHNR, CDR2 FQNEAQ (reference sequence). Trimming removed 3 bases from V and 13 bases from J; junction bases left unmatched: 6. This CDR3 has 14 residues. Here the CDR3 DNA reads TGTGCCAGCAGCTTGGGACAGGGGACAACTCCCCTCCACTTT. It codes for CASSLGQGTTPLHF.

The CDR3 nucleotides read TGTGCCATCAGTGAGCCGGGGACAGGGATATACGAGCAGTACTTC. Encoded protein: CAISEPGTGIYEQYF. The rearrangement joins TRBV10-3 to TRBJ2-7; 9 bases line up with TRBD1. The CDR3 is 15 amino acids. Germline lookup yields CDR1 ENHRY and CDR2 SYGVKD. J lost 4 bases, V lost 2 bases, and 6 bases had no gene match.

J is TRBJ2-1 and V is TRBV6-2 or TRBV6-3; no clear D gene. Germline-derived CDR1 and CDR2 are MNHEY and SVGEGT. CDR3 size: 11 residues. The germline V and J ends were trimmed by 5 bases and 7 bases, with 6 bases remaining between them. The CDR3 DNA reads TGTGCCAGCAGTCTGGCAAATGAGCAGTTCTTC. Translating gives CASSLANEQFF.

The chain employs TRBV7-2 and TRBJ2-7; no firm D call. Trimming took off 5 bases at V and 3 bases at J, with 8 bases between the two ends. This CDR3 has 12 amino acids. CDR1 is SGHTA and CDR2 is FQGNSA in the germline V gene. The CDR3 is CASSQAVYEQYF. The CDR3 DNA reads as TGTGCCAGCAGCCAAGCTGTCTACGAGCAGTACTTC.